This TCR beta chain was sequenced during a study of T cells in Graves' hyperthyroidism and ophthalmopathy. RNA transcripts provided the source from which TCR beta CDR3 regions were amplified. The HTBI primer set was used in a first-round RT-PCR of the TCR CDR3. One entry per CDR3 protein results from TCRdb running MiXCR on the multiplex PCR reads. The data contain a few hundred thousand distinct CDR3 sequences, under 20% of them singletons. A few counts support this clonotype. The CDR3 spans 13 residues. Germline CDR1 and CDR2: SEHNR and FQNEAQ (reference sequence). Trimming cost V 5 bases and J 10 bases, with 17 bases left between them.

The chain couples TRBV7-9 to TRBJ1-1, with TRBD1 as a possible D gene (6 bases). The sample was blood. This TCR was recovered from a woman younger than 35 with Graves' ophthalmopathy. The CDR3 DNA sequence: TGTGCCAGCAGCCAAGGACAGCAATTTAGAGCTTTCTTT. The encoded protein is CASSQGQQFRAFF. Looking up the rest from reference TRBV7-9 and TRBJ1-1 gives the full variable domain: DTGVSQNPRHKITKRGQNVTFRCDPISEHNRLYWYRQTLGQGPEFLTYFQNEAQLEKSRLLSDRFSAERPKGSFSTLEIQRTEQGDSAMYLCASSQGQQFRAFFGQGTRLTVV.